These T cell receptor beta chains were read from a single sample in a study of T cell changes during pregnancy in multiple sclerosis. The method was immunoSEQ multiplex PCR; TCRdb's version includes in-frame clones alone and lacks a portion of them. The sample yields about 110,000 clones, 85% to 95% seen once. Sequencing used peripheral blood, obtained in the third trimester of pregnancy. These receptors all stem from a female donor in good health, enrolled as a control in a pregnancy study. The CDR3 runs from the conserved cysteine through the conserved F or W. The D gene is left open where the match is weak. The size field is filled for only some rows; it gives once, few, many or a size class.

abundance	d_gene	len	v_gene	j_gene	CDR3aa	CDR3nt
NA	TRBD1	15	TRBV10-3	TRBJ2-7	CAISAPGTGGYEQYF	TGTGCCATCAGTGCCCCCGGGACAGGGGGTTACGAGCAGTACTTC
NA	NA	15	TRBV27	TRBJ2-7	CASSSSGIINYEQYF	TGTGCCAGCAGTTCCTCAGGAATAATCAACTACGAGCAGTACTTC
NA	NA	13	TRBV11-2	TRBJ1-5	CASSLERDQPQHF	TGTGCCAGCAGCTTAGAGCGAGATCAGCCCCAGCATTTT
NA	NA	14	TRBV5-1	TRBJ1-1	CASSLTMGNTEAFF	TGCGCCAGCAGCTTGACTATGGGGAACACTGAAGCTTTCTTT
NA	NA	14	TRBV6-6	TRBJ2-3	CASEQTGSTDTQYF	TGTGCCAGCGAACAAACAGGCAGCACAGATACGCAGTATTTT
NA	TRBD1	15	TRBV9	TRBJ1-2	CASSVATGAVMGYTF	TGTGCCAGCAGCGTAGCCACAGGGGCTGTTATGGGCTACACCTTC
NA	TRBD1	14	TRBV5-1	TRBJ1-2	CASSFDRARYGYTF	TGCGCCAGCAGCTTTGACAGGGCCCGGTATGGCTACACCTTC
NA	TRBD1	15	TRBV19	TRBJ2-5	CASSASRTGQETQYF	TGTGCCAGTAGTGCCAGTAGGACAGGCCAAGAGACCCAGTACTTC
many	NA	16	TRBV11-3	TRBJ1-2	CASSLEGRGGDYGYTF	TGTGCCAGCAGCTTAGAGGGCAGGGGCGGAGACTATGGCTACACCTTC
NA	NA	13	TRBV5-4	TRBJ2-3	CASSFPGADTQYF	TGTGCCAGCAGCTTCCCCGGGGCAGATACGCAGTATTTT
NA	TRBD1	15	TRBV7-2	TRBJ1-3	CASSPTGTGGNTIYF	TGTGCCAGCAGCCCAACCGGGACAGGGGGGAACACCATATATTTT
NA	TRBD1	13	TRBV29-1	TRBJ1-2	CSVEPGGSGGYTF	TGCAGCGTTGAACCAGGGGGCAGTGGTGGCTACACCTTC
NA	NA	13	TRBV9	TRBJ1-6	CASSVEFGSPLHF	TGTGCCAGCAGCGTAGAGTTCGGTTCACCCCTCCACTTT
NA	TRBD2	17	TRBV6-4	TRBJ2-1	CASSDRGGSSSYNEQFF	TGTGCCAGCAGTGACCGGGGAGGGTCGAGCTCCTACAATGAGCAGTTCTTC
NA	NA	13	TRBV2	TRBJ1-1	CASRLTMNTEAFF	TGTGCCAGCAGACTCACCATGAACACTGAAGCTTTCTTT
NA	NA	19	TRBV4-3	TRBJ2-2	CASSQDKKRGLAGTGELFF	TGCGCCAGCAGCCAAGATAAGAAGAGAGGTCTAGCAGGCACCGGGGAGCTGTTTTTT
NA	TRBD2	16	TRBV5-1	TRBJ2-3	CASSSGLARGTDTQYF	TGCGCCAGCAGCTCAGGACTAGCGAGGGGCACAGATACGCAGTATTTT
NA	TRBD1	14	TRBV5-6	TRBJ1-2	CASSPGQGDYGYTF	TGTGCCAGCAGCCCTGGACAGGGGGACTATGGCTACACCTTC
NA	TRBD1	15	TRBV19	TRBJ2-7	CASSGLRGRPYEQYF	TGTGCCAGTAGCGGACTCAGGGGGCGCCCCTACGAGCAGTACTTC
NA	NA	15	TRBV9	TRBJ1-1	CASSVGSPGNTEAFF	TGTGCCAGCAGCGTAGGAAGTCCCGGGAACACTGAAGCTTTCTTT
NA	TRBD1	16	TRBV4-2	TRBJ2-7	CASSQNPGQGSYEQYF	TGTGCCAGCAGCCAGAATCCCGGACAGGGTTCCTACGAGCAGTACTTC
NA	NA	13	TRBV7-2	TRBJ1-1	CASSPDTYTEAFF	TGTGCCAGCAGCCCCGATACTTACACTGAAGCTTTCTTT
NA	NA	14	TRBV7-6	TRBJ2-3	CASSLGSKPDTQYF	TGTGCCAGCAGCTTAGGTTCAAAGCCAGATACGCAGTATTTT